These T cell receptor beta chains were read from a single sample in a study of regulatory T cells in long-lasting Graves disease. Each CDR3 protein is one row after TCRdb ran MiXCR on the multiplex PCR reads. Here the sample spans about 450,000 distinct CDR3 sequences, 14% being singletons. A further study also used this sample, focusing on T cells in Graves' hyperthyroidism and ophthalmopathy.

Sequencing used peripheral blood mononuclear cells (PBMCs), obtained at new diagnosis, from a patient treated with antithyroid drugs. The receptors derive from a woman between 50 and 59 years old with Graves disease. CDR3s include the opening cysteine and the closing phenylalanine or tryptophan.

V	J	CDR3
TRBV28	TRBJ2-7	CASSPPGAAYEQYF
TRBV28	TRBJ2-7	CASSLTQAAWEQYF
TRBV4-1	TRBJ2-7	CASSQAPGVLGEQYF
TRBV19	TRBJ2-7	CASSIRAGVLEQYF
TRBV29-1	TRBJ1-3	CSVEDWTASSGNTIYF
TRBV28	TRBJ2-7	CASSFIRSGDEQYF
TRBV2	TRBJ2-5	CASSTGTGEETQYF
TRBV7-9	TRBJ2-5	CASSLGSGRETQYF
TRBV19	TRBJ2-1	CASSIPPGQGPNEQFF
TRBV3-1	TRBJ2-1	CASSQGSRLAGSNEQFF
TRBV19	TRBJ2-6	CASSTPGQGSSGANVLTF
TRBV29-1	TRBJ2-1	CSVEVGTGGDEQFF
TRBV28	TRBJ1-1	CASSLDRDRGLLTEAFF
TRBV7-9	TRBJ2-3	CASSPMGGSGTDTQYF
TRBV6-1	TRBJ2-7	CASRVRRESYEQYF
TRBV20-1	TRBJ1-1	CSARGTRTDTEAFF
TRBV5-1	TRBJ1-5	CASSLVPVGASGNQPQHF
TRBV5-1	TRBJ2-7	CASSLVSAGASSASYEQYF
TRBV5-5	TRBJ2-2	CASSHPLIGLNTGELFF
TRBV5-6	TRBJ2-1	CASSRGQGDEQFF
TRBV18	TRBJ2-1	CASSPWDAHNEQFF
TRBV7-9	TRBJ2-3	CASRAGAGADTQYF
TRBV12-3/TRBV12-4	TRBJ2-7	CASSSGRAGEQYF
TRBV5-1	TRBJ1-2	CASSMTGTGGYTF
TRBV29-1	TRBJ2-7	CSAIDTLAYEQYF
TRBV5-1	TRBJ2-1	CASSLAGARSYNEQFF
TRBV7-9	TRBJ1-4	CASSLATGATNEKLFF
TRBV27	TRBJ2-7	CASNLVKGSYEQYF
TRBV18	TRBJ1-4	CASSPEQPNEKLFF
TRBV5-1	TRBJ1-1	CASSLERQGAGTEAFF
TRBV11-2	TRBJ2-1	CASSKAGREPSNEQFF
TRBV11-3	TRBJ1-6	CASSCPPLSTLCYNSPLHF
TRBV3-1	TRBJ1-3	CASSRSGGNTIYF
TRBV3-1	TRBJ2-6	CASSQSGVFSGANVLTF
TRBV6-1	TRBJ2-2	CASRGQGYTGELFF
TRBV5-4	TRBJ1-4	CASSQGGINEKLFF
TRBV20-1	TRBJ1-5	CSARVGGNSNQPQHF
TRBV7-9	TRBJ2-1	CASSGDHDSYNEQFF
TRBV12-3/TRBV12-4	TRBJ2-7	CASSLDRPHYEQYF
TRBV12-3/TRBV12-4	TRBJ2-7	CASSFAAYEQYF
TRBV30	TRBJ1-4	CAWSRTGVGEKLFF
TRBV2	TRBJ2-7	CASSQMTYEQYF
TRBV5-1	TRBJ2-1	CASSLGTSGSLYEQFF
TRBV28	TRBJ2-1	CASSGGGNEQFF
TRBV6-2/TRBV6-3	TRBJ2-1	CAASRTRGGNEQFF
TRBV11-2	TRBJ1-4	CASRPRTGISLEEKLFF
TRBV5-4	TRBJ2-1	CASSLEGFYNEQFF
TRBV27	TRBJ1-5	CASSLRGGARNQPQHF
TRBV7-8	TRBJ1-2	CASSLDGGLNYGYTF
TRBV11-2	TRBJ2-1	CASSAGPTNEQFF